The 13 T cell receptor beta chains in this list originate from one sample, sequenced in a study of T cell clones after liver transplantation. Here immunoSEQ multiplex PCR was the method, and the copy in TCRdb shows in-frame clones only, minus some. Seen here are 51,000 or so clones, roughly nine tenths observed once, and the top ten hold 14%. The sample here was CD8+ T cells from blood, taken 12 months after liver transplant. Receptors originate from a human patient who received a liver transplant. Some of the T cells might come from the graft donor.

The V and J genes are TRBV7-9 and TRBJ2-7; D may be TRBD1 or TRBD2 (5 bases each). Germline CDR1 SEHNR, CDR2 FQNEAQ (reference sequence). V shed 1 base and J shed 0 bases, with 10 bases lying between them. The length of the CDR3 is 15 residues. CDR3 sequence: CASSLERGFSYEQYF. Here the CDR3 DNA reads TGTGCCAGCAGCTTAGAGAGGGGATTCTCCTACGAGCAGTACTTC.

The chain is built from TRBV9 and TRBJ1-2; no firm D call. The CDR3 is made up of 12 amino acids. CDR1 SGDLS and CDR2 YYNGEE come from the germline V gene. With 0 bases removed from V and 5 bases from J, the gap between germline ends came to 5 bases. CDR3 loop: CASSVADYGYTF. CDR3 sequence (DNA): TGTGCCAGCAGCGTAGCCGATTATGGCTACACCTTC.

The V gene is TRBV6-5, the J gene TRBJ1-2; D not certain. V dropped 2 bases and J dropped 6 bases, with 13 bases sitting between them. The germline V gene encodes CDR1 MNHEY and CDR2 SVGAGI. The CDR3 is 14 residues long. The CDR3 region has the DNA TGTGCCAGCAGTTACGGAAAGGGAAGGGATGGCTACACCTTC. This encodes CASSYGKGRDGYTF.

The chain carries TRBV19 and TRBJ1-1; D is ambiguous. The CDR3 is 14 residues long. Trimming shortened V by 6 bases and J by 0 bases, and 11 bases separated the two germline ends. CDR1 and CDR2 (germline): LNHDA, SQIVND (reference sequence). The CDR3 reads CASSRKNLNTEAFF. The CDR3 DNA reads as TGTGCCAGTAGCCGGAAGAATCTGAACACTGAAGCTTTCTTT.

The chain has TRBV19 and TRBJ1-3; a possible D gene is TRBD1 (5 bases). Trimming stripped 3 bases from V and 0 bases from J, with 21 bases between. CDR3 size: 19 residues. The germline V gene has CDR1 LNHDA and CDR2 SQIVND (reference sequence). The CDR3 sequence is CASSITGTTPDYSGNTIYF. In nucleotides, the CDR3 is TGTGCCAGTAGTATTACGGGGACGACACCCGATTACTCTGGAAACACCATATATTTT. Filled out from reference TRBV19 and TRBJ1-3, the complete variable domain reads DGGITQSPKYLFRKEGQNVTLSCEQNLNHDAMYWYRQDPGQGLRLIYYSQIVNDFQKGDIAEGYSVSREKKESFPLTVTSAQKNPTAFYLCASSITGTTPDYSGNTIYFGEGSWLTVV.

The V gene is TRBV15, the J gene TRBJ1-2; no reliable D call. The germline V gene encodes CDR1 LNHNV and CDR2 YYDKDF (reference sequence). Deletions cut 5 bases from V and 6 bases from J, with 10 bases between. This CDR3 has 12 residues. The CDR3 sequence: CATSPGVDGYTF. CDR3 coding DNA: TGTGCCACCAGCCCGGGCGTCGATGGCTACACCTTC.

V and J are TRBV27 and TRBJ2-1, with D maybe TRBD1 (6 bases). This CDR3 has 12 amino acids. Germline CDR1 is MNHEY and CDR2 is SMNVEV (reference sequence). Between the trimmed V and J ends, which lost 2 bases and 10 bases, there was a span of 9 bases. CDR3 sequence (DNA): TGTGCCAGCAGTTTAACAGGGAGAGAGCAGTTCTTC. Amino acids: CASSLTGREQFF.

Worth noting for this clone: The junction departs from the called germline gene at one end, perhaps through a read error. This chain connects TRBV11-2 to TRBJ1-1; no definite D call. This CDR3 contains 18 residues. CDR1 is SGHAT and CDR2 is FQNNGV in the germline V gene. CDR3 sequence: CASSLGLRGWAVKTEAFF. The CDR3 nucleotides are TGTGCCAGCAGCTTAGGGCTTAGAGGGTGGGCGGTGAAGACTGAAGCTTTCTTT.

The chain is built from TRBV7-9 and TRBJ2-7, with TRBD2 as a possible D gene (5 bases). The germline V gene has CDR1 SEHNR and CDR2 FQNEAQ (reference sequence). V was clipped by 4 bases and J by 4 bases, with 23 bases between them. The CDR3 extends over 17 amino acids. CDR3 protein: CASSSNTAGGRTYEQYF. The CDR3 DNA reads TGTGCCAGCAGCTCCAACACAGCCGGCGGACGGACTTACGAGCAGTACTTC.

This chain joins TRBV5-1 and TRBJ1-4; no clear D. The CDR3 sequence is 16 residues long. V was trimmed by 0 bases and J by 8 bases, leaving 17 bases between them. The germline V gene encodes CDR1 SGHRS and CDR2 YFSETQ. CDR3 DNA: TGCGCCAGCAGCTTGGATGAGGGCGGGAGGGAGGAAAAACTGTTTTTT. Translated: CASSLDEGGREEKLFF.

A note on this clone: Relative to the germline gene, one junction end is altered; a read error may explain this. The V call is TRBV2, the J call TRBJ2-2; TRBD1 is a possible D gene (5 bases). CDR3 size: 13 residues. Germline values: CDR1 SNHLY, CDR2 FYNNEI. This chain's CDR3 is CARSGAGSGELFF. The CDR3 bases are TGTGCCAGAAGTGGGGCAGGATCCGGGGAGCTGTTTTTT.

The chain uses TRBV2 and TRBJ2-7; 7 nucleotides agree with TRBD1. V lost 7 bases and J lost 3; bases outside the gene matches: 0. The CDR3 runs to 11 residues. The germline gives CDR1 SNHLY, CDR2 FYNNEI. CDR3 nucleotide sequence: TGTGCCAGCAACAGGGGCTACGAGCAGTACTTC. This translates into CASNRGYEQYF.

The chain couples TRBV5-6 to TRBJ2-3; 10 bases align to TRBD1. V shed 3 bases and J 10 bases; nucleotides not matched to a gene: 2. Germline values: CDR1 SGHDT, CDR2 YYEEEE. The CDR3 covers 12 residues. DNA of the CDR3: TGTGCCAGCAGCTGGACAGGGGGACCGCAGTATTTT. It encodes CASSWTGGPQYF.